This T cell receptor beta chain comes out of a study of circulating and synovial CD4+ cells in juvenile arthritis. This table comes from immunoSEQ multiplex PCR, and its TCRdb copy is limited to in-frame clones, with some not included. The table lists tens of thousands of clones, about 95% of them singletons. Donors were patients with active juvenile idiopathic arthritis. CDR3 length equals 15 residues. The V gene end was trimmed by 4 bases and the J gene end by 6 bases; junction bases not matched to a gene: 4. Germline CDR1 reads SGHRS; CDR2 reads YFSETQ. The specimen sequenced was CD4+ T cells from blood. The V and J genes are TRBV5-1 and TRBJ2-2, with 12 bases fitting TRBD2. The receptor's source is a human donor with juvenile idiopathic arthritis. The CDR3 here is CASSPRTSGAGELFF. CDR3 nucleotide sequence: TGCGCCAGCAGCCCTAGGACTAGCGGGGCCGGGGAGCTGTTTTTT.